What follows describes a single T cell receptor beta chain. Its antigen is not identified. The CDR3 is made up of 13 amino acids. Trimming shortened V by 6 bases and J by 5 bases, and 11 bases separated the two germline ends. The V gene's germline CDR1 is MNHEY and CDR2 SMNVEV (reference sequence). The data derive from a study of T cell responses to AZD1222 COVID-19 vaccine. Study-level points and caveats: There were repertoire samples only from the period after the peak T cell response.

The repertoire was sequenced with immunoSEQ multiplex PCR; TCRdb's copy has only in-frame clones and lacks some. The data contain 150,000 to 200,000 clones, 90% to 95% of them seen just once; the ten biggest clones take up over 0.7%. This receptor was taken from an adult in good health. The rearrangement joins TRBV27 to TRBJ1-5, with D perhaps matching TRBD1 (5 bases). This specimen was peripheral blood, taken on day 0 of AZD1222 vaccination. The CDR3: CASRGTADQPQHF. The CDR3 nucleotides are TGTGCCAGCAGGGGGACGGCTGATCAGCCCCAGCATTTT.